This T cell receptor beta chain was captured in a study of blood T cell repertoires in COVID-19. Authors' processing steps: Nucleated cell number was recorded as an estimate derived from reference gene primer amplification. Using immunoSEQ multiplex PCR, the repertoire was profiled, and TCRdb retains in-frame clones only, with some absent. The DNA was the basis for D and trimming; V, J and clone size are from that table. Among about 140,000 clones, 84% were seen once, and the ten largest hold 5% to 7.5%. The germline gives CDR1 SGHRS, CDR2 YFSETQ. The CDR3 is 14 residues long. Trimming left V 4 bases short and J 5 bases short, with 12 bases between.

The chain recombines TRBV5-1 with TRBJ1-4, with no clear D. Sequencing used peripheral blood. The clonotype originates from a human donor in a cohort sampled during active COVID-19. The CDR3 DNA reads TGCGCCAGCAGCCCCGAGGGTCGGAATGAAAAACTGTTTTTT. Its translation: CASSPEGRNEKLFF.